Listed below are T cell receptor beta chains from one sample, sequenced in a study of shared clonotypes between healthy human individuals. Sequenced by immunoSEQ multiplex PCR; TCRdb stores in-frame clones only, minus some. Of about 510,000 clones in the sample, roughly 95% are singletons; the top ten hold about 0.057%. The sequenced sample consisted of naive CD4+ T cells sorted from blood. The receptor source for this set is a woman in her twenties or thirties in good health. Both conserved end residues are part of each CDR3. D genes are given only for firm matches. The size entry is marked missing in some rows and otherwise reads once, few, many or a size class.

14	TRBJ2-5	-	TRBV5-1	-	TGCGCCAGCAAGGAGGGGGCCGTATTGGAGACCCAGTACTTC	CASKEGAVLETQYF
12	TRBJ1-1	TRBD1	TRBV7-9	once	TGTGCCAGCAGCCTGACAGGGACTGAAGCTTTCTTT	CASSLTGTEAFF
14	TRBJ2-1	TRBD1	TRBV27	-	TGTGCCAGCAGTTTCCAGGGGGCCCCCAATGAGCAGTTCTTC	CASSFQGAPNEQFF
15	TRBJ1-5	-	TRBV27	-	TGTGCCAGCAGTACAGAGGGACGGAGCAATCAGCCCCAGCATTTT	CASSTEGRSNQPQHF
13	TRBJ1-1	TRBD1	TRBV2	-	TGTGCCAGCAGGGGACAGTCGAACACTGAAGCTTTCTTT	CASRGQSNTEAFF
14	TRBJ1-5	-	TRBV12-5	-	TGTGCTAGTGCTAGGGAATCGGGCAATCAGCCCCAGCATTTT	CASARESGNQPQHF
12	TRBJ2-3	-	TRBV7-2	-	TGTGCCAGCAGCCTGCAAGGGCGGGGGCAGTATTTT	CASSLQGRGQYF
13	TRBJ1-4	-	TRBV6-1	-	TGTGCCAGCAGTGAATTGATAGATGAAAAACTGTTTTTT	CASSELIDEKLFF
15	TRBJ2-2	-	TRBV18	-	TGTGCCAGCTCACCGTTCGTGGCTGACACCGGGGAGCTGTTTTTT	CASSPFVADTGELFF
17	TRBJ2-2	-	TRBV19	-	TGTGCCAGTAGTATAGACAGGGGTCCTTTCGGCACCGGGGAGCTGTTTTTT	CASSIDRGPFGTGELFF
14	TRBJ1-5	TRBD1	TRBV6-5	-	TGTGCCAGCAGGGACAGGGAACCCAATCAGCCCCAGCATTTT	CASRDREPNQPQHF
15	TRBJ2-5	-	TRBV18	-	TGTGCCAGCTCACCCGAGCAGGGGATGCATGAGACCCAGTACTTC	CASSPEQGMHETQYF
13	TRBJ2-1	-	TRBV7-2	-	TGTGCCAGCAGCTGGGGACTTTACAATGAGCAGTTCTTC	CASSWGLYNEQFF
14	TRBJ2-5	-	TRBV7-8	-	TGTGCCAGCAGCTTAGGTGTATTCCAAGAGACCCAGTACTTC	CASSLGVFQETQYF
16	TRBJ2-7	-	TRBV2	-	TGTGCCAGCAGTGAAGGACCCCGCGGAGGCCGCTACGAGCAGTACTTC	CASSEGPRGGRYEQYF
16	TRBJ1-6	-	TRBV9	-	TGTGCCAGCAGCGTAGGGTCGGGGAGTCGAGATTCACCCCTCCACTTT	CASSVGSGSRDSPLHF
16	TRBJ1-4	-	TRBV18	-	TGTGCCAGCTCACGGCAGGGGAACACGGCTAATGAAAAACTGTTTTTT	CASSRQGNTANEKLFF
11	TRBJ2-1	-	TRBV20-1	-	TGCAGTGCTAGAGATGGGGGGGAGCAGTTCTTC	CSARDGGEQFF
18	TRBJ2-7	TRBD2	TRBV27	-	TGTGCCAGCAGTTTAACCCGGACTAGCGGGAGTTGGTCTGGTGAGCAGTACTTC	CASSLTRTSGSWSGEQYF
14	TRBJ1-2	-	TRBV28	-	TGTGCCAGCAGTTTAGTTACAGAGATCTATGGCTACACCTTC	CASSLVTEIYGYTF
15	TRBJ1-6	TRBD1	TRBV7-2	-	TGTGCCAGCAGAGACGACAGGGGGCGTAATTCACCCCTCCACTTT	CASRDDRGRNSPLHF
13	TRBJ2-1	-	TRBV7-9	-	TGTGCCAGCAGCTTAGATTTTTGGAATGAGCAGTTCTTC	CASSLDFWNEQFF
19	TRBJ2-2	TRBD1	TRBV18	-	TGTGCCAGCTCACCGCAACGTCGGACAGGGGGCTTAAACACCGGGGAGCTGTTTTTT	CASSPQRRTGGLNTGELFF
14	TRBJ2-7	-	TRBV27	-	TGTGCCAGCAGCGTAGCGGCCTCCTCCTACGAGCAGTACTTC	CASSVAASSYEQYF
16	TRBJ1-1	-	TRBV28	-	TGTGCCAGCAGTTTAAGCCACGCCGGGGGGAACACTGAAGCTTTCTTT	CASSLSHAGGNTEAFF